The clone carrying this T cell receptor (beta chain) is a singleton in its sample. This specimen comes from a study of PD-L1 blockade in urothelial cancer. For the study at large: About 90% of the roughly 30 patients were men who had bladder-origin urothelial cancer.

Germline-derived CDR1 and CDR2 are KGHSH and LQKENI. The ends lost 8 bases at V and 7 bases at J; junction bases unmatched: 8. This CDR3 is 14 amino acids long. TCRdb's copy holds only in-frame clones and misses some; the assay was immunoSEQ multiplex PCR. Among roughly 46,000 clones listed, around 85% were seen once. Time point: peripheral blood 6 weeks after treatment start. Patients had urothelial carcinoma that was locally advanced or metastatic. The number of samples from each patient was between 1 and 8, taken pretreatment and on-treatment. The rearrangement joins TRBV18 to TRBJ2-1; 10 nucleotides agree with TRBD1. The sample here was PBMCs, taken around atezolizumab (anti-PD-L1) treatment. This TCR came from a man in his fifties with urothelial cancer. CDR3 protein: CASGTGTGENEQFF. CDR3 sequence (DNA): TGTGCCAGCGGAACCGGGACAGGGGAAAATGAGCAGTTCTTC.